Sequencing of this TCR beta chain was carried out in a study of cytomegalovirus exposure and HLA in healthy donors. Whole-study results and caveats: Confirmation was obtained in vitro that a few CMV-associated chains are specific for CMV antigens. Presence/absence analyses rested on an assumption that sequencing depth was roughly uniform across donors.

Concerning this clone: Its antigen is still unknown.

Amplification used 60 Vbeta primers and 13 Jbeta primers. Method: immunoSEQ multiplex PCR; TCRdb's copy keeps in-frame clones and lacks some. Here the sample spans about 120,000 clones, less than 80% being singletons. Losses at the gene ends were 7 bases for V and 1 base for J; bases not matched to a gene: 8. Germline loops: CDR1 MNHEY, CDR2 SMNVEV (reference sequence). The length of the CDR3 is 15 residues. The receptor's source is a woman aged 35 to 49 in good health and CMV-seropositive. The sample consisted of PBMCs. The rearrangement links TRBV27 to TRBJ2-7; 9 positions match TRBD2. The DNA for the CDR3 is TGTGCCAGCACAACGTACACTAGCGGGTCCTACGAGCAGTACTTC. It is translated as CASTTYTSGSYEQYF.